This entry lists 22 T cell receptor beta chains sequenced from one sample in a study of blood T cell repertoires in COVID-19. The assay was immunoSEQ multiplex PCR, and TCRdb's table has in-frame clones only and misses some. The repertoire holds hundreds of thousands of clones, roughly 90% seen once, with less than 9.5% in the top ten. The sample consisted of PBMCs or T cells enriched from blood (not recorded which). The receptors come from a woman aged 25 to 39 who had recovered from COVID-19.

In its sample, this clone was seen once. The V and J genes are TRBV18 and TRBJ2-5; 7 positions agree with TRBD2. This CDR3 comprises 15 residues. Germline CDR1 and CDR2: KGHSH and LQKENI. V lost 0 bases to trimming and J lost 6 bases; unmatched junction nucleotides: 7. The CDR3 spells CASSPPSGARQTQYF. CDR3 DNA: TGTGCCAGCTCACCACCGAGCGGGGCCCGGCAGACCCAGTACTTC.

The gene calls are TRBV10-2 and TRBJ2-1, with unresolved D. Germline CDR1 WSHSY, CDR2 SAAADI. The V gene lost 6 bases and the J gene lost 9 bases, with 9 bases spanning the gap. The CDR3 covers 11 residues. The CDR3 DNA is TGCGCCAGCAGAAGCACGCGTGAGCAGTTCTTC. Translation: CASRSTREQFF.

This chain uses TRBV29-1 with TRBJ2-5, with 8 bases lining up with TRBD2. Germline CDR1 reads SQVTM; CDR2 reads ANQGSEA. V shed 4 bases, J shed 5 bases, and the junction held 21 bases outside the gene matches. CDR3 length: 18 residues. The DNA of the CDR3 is TGCAGCGTTGCCTGGATTCTAGATAGCGGGAACGACCGGGAGACCCAGTACTTC. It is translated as CSVAWILDSGNDRETQYF.

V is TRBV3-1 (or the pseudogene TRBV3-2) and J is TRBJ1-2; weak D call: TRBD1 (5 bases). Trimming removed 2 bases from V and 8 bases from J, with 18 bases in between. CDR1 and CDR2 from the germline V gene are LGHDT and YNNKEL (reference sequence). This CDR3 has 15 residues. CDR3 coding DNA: TGTGCCAGCAGCCAAATGAGCCGACGGGGGGTCGGCTACACCTTC. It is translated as CASSQMSRRGVGYTF.

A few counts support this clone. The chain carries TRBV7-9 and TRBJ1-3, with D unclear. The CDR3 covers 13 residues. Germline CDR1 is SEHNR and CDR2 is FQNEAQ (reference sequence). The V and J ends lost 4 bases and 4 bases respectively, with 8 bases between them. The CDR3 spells CASSSSQGNTIYF. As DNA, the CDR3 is TGTGCCAGCAGCTCTTCACAGGGAAACACCATATATTTT.

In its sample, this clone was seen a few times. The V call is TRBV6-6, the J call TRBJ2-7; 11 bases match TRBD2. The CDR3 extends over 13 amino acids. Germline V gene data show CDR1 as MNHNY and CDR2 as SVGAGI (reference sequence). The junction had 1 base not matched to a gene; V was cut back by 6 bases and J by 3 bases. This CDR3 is CASSGTSGYEQYF. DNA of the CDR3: TGTGCCAGCAGCGGGACTAGCGGCTACGAGCAGTACTTC.

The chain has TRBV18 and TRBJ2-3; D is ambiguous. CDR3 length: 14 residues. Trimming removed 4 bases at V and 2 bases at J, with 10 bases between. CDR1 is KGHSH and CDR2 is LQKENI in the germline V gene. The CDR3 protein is CASSQREYTDTQYF. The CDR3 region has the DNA TGTGCCAGCTCACAACGAGAATACACAGATACGCAGTATTTT.

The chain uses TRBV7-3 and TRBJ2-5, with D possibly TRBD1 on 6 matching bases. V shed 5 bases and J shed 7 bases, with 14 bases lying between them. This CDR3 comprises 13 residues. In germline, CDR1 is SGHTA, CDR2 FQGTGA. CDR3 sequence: CASSPDSWGTQYF. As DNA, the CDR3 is TGTGCCAGCAGCCCGGACAGCTGGGGGACCCAGTACTTC.

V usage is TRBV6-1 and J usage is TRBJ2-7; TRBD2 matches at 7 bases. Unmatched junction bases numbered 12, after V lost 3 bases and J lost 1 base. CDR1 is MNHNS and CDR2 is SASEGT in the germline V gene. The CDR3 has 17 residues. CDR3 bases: TGTGCCAGCAGTGACCTAAGAACTAGCGAAACTTCCTACGAGCAGTACTTC. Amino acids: CASSDLRTSETSYEQYF.

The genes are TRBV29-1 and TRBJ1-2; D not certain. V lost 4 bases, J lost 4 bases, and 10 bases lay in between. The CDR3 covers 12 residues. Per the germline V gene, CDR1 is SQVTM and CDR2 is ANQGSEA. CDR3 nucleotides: TGCAGCGTTGGCCAGGCGACCTATGGCTACACCTTC. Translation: CSVGQATYGYTF.

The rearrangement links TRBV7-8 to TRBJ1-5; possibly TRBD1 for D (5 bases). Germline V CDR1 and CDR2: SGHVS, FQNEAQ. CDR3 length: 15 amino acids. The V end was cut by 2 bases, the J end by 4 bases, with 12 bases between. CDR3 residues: CASSLLGRTNQPQHF. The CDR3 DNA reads TGTGCCAGCAGCTTATTAGGAAGGACAAATCAGCCCCAGCATTTT.

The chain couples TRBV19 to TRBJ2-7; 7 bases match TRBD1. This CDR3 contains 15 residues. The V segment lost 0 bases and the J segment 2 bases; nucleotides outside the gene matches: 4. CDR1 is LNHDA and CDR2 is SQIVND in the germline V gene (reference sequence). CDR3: CASSIDRGQTYEQYF. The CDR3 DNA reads TGTGCCAGTAGTATAGATCGGGGACAGACCTACGAGCAGTACTTC. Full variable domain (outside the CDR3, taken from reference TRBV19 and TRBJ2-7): DGGITQSPKYLFRKEGQNVTLSCEQNLNHDAMYWYRQDPGQGLRLIYYSQIVNDFQKGDIAEGYSVSREKKESFPLTVTSAQKNPTAFYLCASSIDRGQTYEQYFGPGTRLTVT.

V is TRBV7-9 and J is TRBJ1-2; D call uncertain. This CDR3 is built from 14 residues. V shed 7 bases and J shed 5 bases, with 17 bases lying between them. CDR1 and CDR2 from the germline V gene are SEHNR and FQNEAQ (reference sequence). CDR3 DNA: TGTGCCAGCATCCCCCAGAAAGATTGGTATGGCTACACCTTC. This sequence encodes CASIPQKDWYGYTF. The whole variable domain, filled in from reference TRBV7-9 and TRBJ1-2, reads DTGVSQNPRHKITKRGQNVTFRCDPISEHNRLYWYRQTLGQGPEFLTYFQNEAQLEKSRLLSDRFSAERPKGSFSTLEIQRTEQGDSAMYLCASIPQKDWYGYTFGSGTRLTVV.

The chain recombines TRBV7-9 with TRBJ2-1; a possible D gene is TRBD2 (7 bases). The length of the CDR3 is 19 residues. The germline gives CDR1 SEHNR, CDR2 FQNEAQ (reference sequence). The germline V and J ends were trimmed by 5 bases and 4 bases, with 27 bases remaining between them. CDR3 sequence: CASSLEGVAGSTLYNEQFF. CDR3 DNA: TGTGCCAGCAGCCTAGAGGGGGTAGCGGGCTCGACCCTATACAATGAGCAGTTCTTC.

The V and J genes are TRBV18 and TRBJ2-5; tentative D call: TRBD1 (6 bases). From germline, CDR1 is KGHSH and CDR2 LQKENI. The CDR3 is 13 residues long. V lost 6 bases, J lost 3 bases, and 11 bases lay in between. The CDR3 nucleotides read TGTGCCAGCTCCCTGTACAGGGAAGAGACCCAGTACTTC. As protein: CASSLYREETQYF.

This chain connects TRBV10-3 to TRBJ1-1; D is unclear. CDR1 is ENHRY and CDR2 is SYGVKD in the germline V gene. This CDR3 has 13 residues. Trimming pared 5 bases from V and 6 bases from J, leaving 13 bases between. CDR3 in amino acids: CAISPRETPEAFF. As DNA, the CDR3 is TGTGCCATCAGTCCCCGGGAGACTCCTGAAGCTTTCTTT.

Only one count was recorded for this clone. The CDR3 region has the DNA TGTGCCAGCAGTTTATTGGGGGCCCCCTCGGGGGAGCAGTTCTTC. Translating gives CASSLLGAPSGEQFF. The rearrangement uses TRBV27 and TRBJ2-1; possibly TRBD1 for D (6 bases). Germline values: CDR1 MNHEY, CDR2 SMNVEV (reference sequence). The germline V and J ends were trimmed by 1 base and 10 bases, with 17 bases remaining between them. This CDR3 has 15 residues.

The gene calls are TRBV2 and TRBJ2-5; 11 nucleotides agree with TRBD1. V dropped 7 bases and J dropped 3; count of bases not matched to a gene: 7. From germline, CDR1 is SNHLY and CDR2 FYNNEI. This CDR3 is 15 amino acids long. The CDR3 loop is CASMPDRGLKETQYF. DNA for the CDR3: TGTGCCAGCATGCCGGACAGGGGGCTTAAAGAGACCCAGTACTTC.

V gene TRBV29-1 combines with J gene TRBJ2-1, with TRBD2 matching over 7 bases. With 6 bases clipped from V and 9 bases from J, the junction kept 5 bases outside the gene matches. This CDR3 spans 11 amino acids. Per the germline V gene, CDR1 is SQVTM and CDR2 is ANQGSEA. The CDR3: CSVGEGGEQFF. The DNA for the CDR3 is TGCAGCGTCGGGGAGGGAGGTGAGCAGTTCTTC.

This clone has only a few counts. The CDR3: CASSDSVDRGGNEQFF. As DNA, the CDR3 is TGTGCCAGCAGTGACTCCGTTGACAGGGGGGGAAATGAGCAGTTCTTC. The chain has TRBV6-4 and TRBJ2-1, with 9 bases fitting TRBD1. This CDR3 is built from 16 residues. CDR1 and CDR2 from the germline V gene are MRHNA and SNTAGT. The trim removed 0 bases at V and 7 bases at J, leaving 7 bases unmatched.

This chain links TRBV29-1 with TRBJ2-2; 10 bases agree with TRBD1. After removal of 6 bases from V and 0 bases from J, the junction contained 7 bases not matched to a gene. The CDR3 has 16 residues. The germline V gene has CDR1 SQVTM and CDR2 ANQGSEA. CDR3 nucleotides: TGCAGCGTCAAACAGGGACAGGGGACGAACACCGGGGAGCTGTTTTTT. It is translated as CSVKQGQGTNTGELFF.

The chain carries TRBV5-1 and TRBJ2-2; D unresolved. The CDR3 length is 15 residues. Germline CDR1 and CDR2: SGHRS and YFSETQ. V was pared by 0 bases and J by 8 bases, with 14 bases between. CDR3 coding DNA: TGCGCCAGCAGCTTGGCCTCAGCAGGCCCGGGGGAGCTGTTTTTT. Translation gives CASSLASAGPGELFF.